The 12 T cell receptor beta chains below all came from one sample that was sequenced in a study of blood T cell repertoires in COVID-19. The assay was immunoSEQ multiplex PCR, and TCRdb's table has in-frame clones only and misses some. The sample consists of approximately 100,000 clones, 80% to 90% of them appearing once. The sample consisted of peripheral blood. The source is a human donor in a cohort sampled during active COVID-19.

The rearrangement uses TRBV6-5 and TRBJ1-2; TRBD1 agrees at 7 bases. This CDR3 has 13 amino acids. Germline CDR1 reads MNHEY; CDR2 reads SVGAGI. V lost 5 bases, J lost 3 bases, and 3 bases stayed unmatched. The CDR3 loop is CASSRQGDYGYTF. CDR3 nucleotide sequence: TGTGCCAGCAGTCGACAGGGCGACTATGGCTACACCTTC.

The chain links TRBV2 to TRBJ1-5; D perhaps matches TRBD1 (5 bases). The germline CDR1 and CDR2 sequences are SNHLY and FYNNEI. The CDR3 is 16 amino acids. Trimming took 6 bases from V and 1 from J, leaving 16 bases between them. The DNA for the CDR3 is TGTGCCAGCAGGCAACTCTCAGGGTTGAGCAATCAGCCCCAGCATTTT. This gives the protein CASRQLSGLSNQPQHF.

V is TRBV3-1 (or the pseudogene TRBV3-2) and J is TRBJ1-1, with a possible D match to TRBD1 (5 bases). Per germline, CDR1 LGHDT and CDR2 YNNKEL (reference sequence). Between the trimmed V and J ends, which lost 2 bases and 5 bases, there was a span of 18 bases. The CDR3 has 16 residues. In nucleotides, the CDR3 is TGTGCCAGCAGCCAATCCCCCCGGGGGGTTGGAACTGAAGCTTTCTTT. It encodes CASSQSPRGVGTEAFF.

The chain recombines TRBV5-4 with TRBJ1-5; no firm D call. The CDR3 runs 12 residues. The V end lost 4 bases, the J end lost 6 bases, and 8 bases lay between the germline ends. Germline V lookup: CDR1 SGHNT, CDR2 YYREEE (reference sequence). The CDR3 bases are TGTGCCAGCAGCATTTACGGTCAGCCCCAGCATTTT. As protein: CASSIYGQPQHF. The entire variable domain, with the rest obtained from reference TRBV5-4 and TRBJ1-5, is as follows: ETGVTQSPTHLIKTRGQQVTLRCSSQSGHNTVSWYQQALGQGPQFIFQYYREEENGRGNFPPRFSGLQFPNYSSELNVNALELDDSALYLCASSIYGQPQHFGDGTRLSIL.

V gene TRBV6-5 combines with J gene TRBJ2-5; tentatively, D is TRBD1 (5 bases). V lost 0 bases and J lost 4, with 9 bases in between. CDR3 length: 14 amino acids. The germline V gene encodes CDR1 MNHEY and CDR2 SVGAGI. CDR3 coding DNA: TGTGCCAGCAGTTACTCGTGGGGCGTAGAGACCCAGTACTTC. Translated, it gives CASSYSWGVETQYF.

This sequence joins TRBV6-5 and TRBJ2-1; a possible D gene is TRBD2 (5 bases). The V and J ends lost 2 bases and 12 bases respectively, with 14 bases between them. CDR3 length: 13 residues. CDR1 is MNHEY, CDR2 SVGAGI, per germline. This CDR3 is CASSYVPGEPQFF. CDR3 coding DNA: TGTGCCAGCAGTTACGTTCCCGGGGAACCGCAGTTCTTC.

V is TRBV7-2 and J is TRBJ1-1; 9 bases match TRBD1. In germline, CDR1 is SGHTA, CDR2 FQGNSA. This CDR3 has 15 residues. V shed 6 bases, J shed 5 bases, and the junction held 10 bases outside the gene matches. The CDR3 DNA reads as TGTGCCAGCAGTTTCCCAGGACAGGGGCGTACTGAAGCTTTCTTT. Translation gives CASSFPGQGRTEAFF.

In this sample, this clone turned up a few times. V and J are TRBV5-4 and TRBJ2-1; D not certain. CDR3 size: 12 residues. Germline V lookup: CDR1 SGHNT, CDR2 YYREEE (reference sequence). Trimming cost V 1 base and J 6 bases, with 5 bases left between them. In DNA, the CDR3 is TGTGCCAGCAGCTTGCCCCGCAATGAGCAGTTCTTC. Residues: CASSLPRNEQFF.

The genes are TRBV6-6 and TRBJ2-7, with TRBD2 identical over 7 bases. In germline, CDR1 is MNHNY, CDR2 SVGAGI (reference sequence). The V and J ends lost 7 bases and 5 bases, in that order; junction bases with no gene match: 17. This CDR3 spans 16 amino acids. The chain's CDR3 is CASNRGGGGGSDEQYF. As DNA, the CDR3 is TGTGCCAGCAACCGGGGCGGGGGAGGAGGATCTGACGAGCAGTACTTC.

Regarding this clone: Because the CDR3's place on the DNA is in doubt, the DNA is left out and the CDR3 is given as listed by TCRdb. The CDR3 is CASTSAGATGTGELFF. The chain couples TRBV19 to TRBJ2-2; TRBD2 is the table's D call, not checked against the DNA. The V gene's germline CDR1 is LNHDA and CDR2 SQIVND (reference sequence). Inclusive of both ends, the CDR3 amounts to 16 amino acids.

The rearrangement joins TRBV9 to TRBJ2-2, with TRBD1 matching 7 bases. Germline lookup yields CDR1 SGDLS and CDR2 YYNGEE. The junction had 4 bases not matched to a gene; V was cut back by 3 bases and J by 2 bases. The CDR3 covers 15 residues. The CDR3 region has the DNA TGTGCCAGCAGCGCCCGGGACAGAAACACCGGGGAGCTGTTTTTT. This sequence encodes CASSARDRNTGELFF.

The chain joins TRBV30 to TRBJ1-4; D remains unclear. Trimming took 0 bases from V and 7 from J, leaving 15 bases between them. The CDR3 sequence is 15 residues long. Per the germline V gene, CDR1 is GTSNPN and CDR2 is SVGIG (reference sequence). In nucleotides, the CDR3 is TGTGCCTGGAGTGTCGGCTCCACCCGGGGTGAAAAACTGTTTTTT. Translated, it gives CAWSVGSTRGEKLFF.